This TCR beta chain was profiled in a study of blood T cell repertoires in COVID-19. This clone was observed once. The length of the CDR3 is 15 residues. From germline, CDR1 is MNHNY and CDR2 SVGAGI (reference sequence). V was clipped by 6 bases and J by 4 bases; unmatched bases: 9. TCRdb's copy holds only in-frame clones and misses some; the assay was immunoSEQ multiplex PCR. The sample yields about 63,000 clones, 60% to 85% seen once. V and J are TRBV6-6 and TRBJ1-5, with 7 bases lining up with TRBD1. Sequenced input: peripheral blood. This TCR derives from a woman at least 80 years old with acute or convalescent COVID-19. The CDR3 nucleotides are TGTGCCAGCAGCCCACAGGGGTTCGGTAATCAGCCCCAGCATTTT. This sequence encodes CASSPQGFGNQPQHF.